The clone carrying this TCR beta chain appeared a few times. What it binds is unknown. After removal of 0 bases from V and 5 bases from J, the junction contained 8 bases not matched to a gene. This CDR3 has 17 amino acids. CDR1 is SGHVS and CDR2 is FNYEAQ in the germline V gene. The sample belongs to a study of CD8 T cells in ankylosing spondylitis. Study-wide results and limits: Certain motif variants had earlier been reported in reactive arthritis synovial fluid and blood. Reportedly, matched ankylosing spondylitis synovial fluid was significantly enriched for disease-linked clones. A motif in TCR beta, a set of seven to nine highly homologous variants, appeared characteristic of ankylosing spondylitis blood.

A single record per CDR3 protein comes from TCRdb applying MiXCR to the 5' RACE reads. This table holds 100,000 or so distinct CDR3 sequences, roughly 8.8% found once. The TCR sequence derives from a male donor with ankylosing spondylitis. The chain is built from TRBV7-6 and TRBJ2-5, with TRBD2 matching over 11 bases. The specimen sequenced was blood, either unsorted or a sorted T cell fraction (not recorded which). CDR3 sequence reads: CASSLAVAGGLVETQYF. The CDR3 bases are TGTGCCAGCAGCTTAGCCGTAGCGGGAGGGCTGGTTGAGACCCAGTACTTC.